This T cell receptor beta chain was recorded in a study of T-cell reconstitution after alpha-beta-depleted transplantation in children. This CDR3 contains 17 residues. The junction had 9 bases not matched to a gene; V was cut back by 0 bases and J by 2 bases. Per germline, CDR1 ENHRY and CDR2 SYGVKD. Preparation of the TCRbeta library was carried out with unique molecular identifiers. TCRdb used MiXCR to reprocess the PCR reads, holding one entry per CDR3 protein. The profile shows about 500,000 distinct CDR3 sequences, approximately 32% of them singletons. Sequences were derived from PBMCs from the stem cell graft donor, sampled from the stem cell graft. The chain links TRBV10-3 to TRBJ2-7, with TRBD1 identical over 8 bases. The receptor was derived from a human donor who donated a stem cell graft to a child with aplastic anemia. The CDR3 DNA follows: TGTGCCATCAGTGAGTCGAGGGGACAGGTGAGCGCCTACGAGCAGTACTTC. It translates to CAISESRGQVSAYEQYF.